This TCR beta chain was captured in a study of T cell repertoires in ileal Crohn's disease. The repertoire was sequenced with immunoSEQ multiplex PCR; TCRdb's copy has only in-frame clones and lacks some. The repertoire holds 5,000 or so clones, with roughly 80% as singletons. General study points: Compared with non-smokers, active smokers at surgery showed more clonal expansions. Sorted CD8 T cells held more high-frequency clones than CD4. Every patient over 26.8% clonality showed endoscopic recurrence.

V dropped 4 bases and J dropped 2; count of bases not matched to a gene: 8. This CDR3 region has 18 residues. The V gene's germline CDR1 is SGHDN and CDR2 FVKESK. Patients were adults with ileal or ileocolonic Crohn's disease needing resection. This clone was seen just once. Its antigen is not known. Sequencing used ileal tissue. The source of this sequence is an adult with Crohn's disease. The chain combines TRBV14 with TRBJ2-1; 13 nucleotides agree with TRBD2. In DNA, the CDR3 is TGTGCCAGCAGCCCCAGACTAGCGGGGGGCTCCACCTACAATGAGCAGTTCTTC. This sequence encodes CASSPRLAGGSTYNEQFF.